This T cell receptor beta chain was obtained from a study (dated by TCRdb to 2014 to 2015). Study-wide context: The study examined whether tumor-infiltrating Tregs in breast cancer are drawn from blood Tregs or arise in situ by conversion from other CD4+ T cell subsets. What the work shows at the level of the full study, not this receptor alone: Validation in the larger cohort was restricted to a single TCR beta V-J rearrangement rather than whole repertoires. Tumor-infiltrating Treg TCR alpha and beta sequences overlapped most with tumor naive CD4+ T cells, then with blood naive CD4+ T cells. Tumor memory CD4+ T cell TCR gene usage was found to cluster with blood and lymph node memory CD4+ cells and with lymph node naive CD4+ cells.

In this sample, this clonotype turned up many times. This clone's antigen is unknown. There are no base qualities to consult, and no much larger clone falls within one base. CD4+CD25+CD127-/low cells were isolated as Tregs. Tregs, naive and memory CD4+ T cells from tumor, blood and ipsilateral draining lymph nodes of a handful of breast cancer patients underwent full-length TCR alpha and beta sequencing. Ficoll density gradient centrifugation was used to isolate mononuclear cells from either lymph nodes or under 65 ml of peripheral blood. Sorted cell populations were confirmed by FACS to exceed 90% purity. Amplification of full-length TCR variable regions was done by 5' RACE PCR using constant-region reverse primers, and this step was followed by semi-nested PCR with Nested Universal Primer A. Using the ReliaPrep RNA Cell Miniprep System, total RNA was extracted, and the SMARTer RACE 5'/3' Kit was then used to reverse transcribe the RNA into 5'RACE-ready cDNA. An Illumina MiSeq was used to sequence the full-length TCR alpha and beta libraries, which had been barcoded with multiplex adaptors. As for the authors' bioinformatics: For each of nine subset-tissue groups, sequencing data from the five patients were pooled, and the groups were then compared using unsupervised clustering of TCR gene usage. The Morisita-Horn index, with shared sequences weighted by their contribution to each repertoire, was used to calculate repertoire similarity. Through fastp at Q25 and MiXCR, TCRdb rebuilt clones from the public reads, retaining in-frame beta chains. One record per CDR3 amino acid sequence lists the most common genes and DNA. V and J calls and clone size were set by TCRdb, not the authors. In all, the sample holds around 9,700 distinct CDR3 sequences, and 13% to 15% of those were seen once. Approximately 3% of the sample goes to the ten largest clones.

Sequencing was performed on Tregs sorted from blood. The TCR was taken from a female donor with breast cancer.

The CDR3 region reads CASGQSGSYNEQFF. The DNA is TGTGCCAGCGGTCAGAGTGGGTCCTACAATGAGCAGTTCTTC. This chain joins TRBV6-1 to TRBJ2-1; a confident D gene designation cannot be given. The junction carries 12 bases between V and J, which are trimmed by 8 bases and 1 base respectively. Taken from the germline V gene, the CDR1 and CDR2 loops are MNHNS and SASEGT. The CDR3 measures 14 amino acids from cysteine to phenylalanine. The entry retains the CDR3 DNA only, 42 bases that are in frame from base 1.